A selection of T cell receptor beta chains follows, all from one sample in a study of Tregs in tolerant kidney transplant recipients. The table came from immunoSEQ multiplex PCR; TCRdb's copy has only in-frame clones and leaves some out. The data contain about 81,000 clones, about 91% of them seen just once; the ten biggest clones take up about 1.6%. The source material was CD4+ T cells from blood (PBMCs), sampled 24 months after the transplant. These receptors were obtained from a human patient who received a combined kidney and bone marrow transplant. Part of the T cell pool may stem from the graft donor. The CDR3 runs from the conserved cysteine through the conserved F or W. Fields, in order: J gene, V gene, CDR3 protein.

j_call: TRBJ2-3; v_call: TRBV5-1; cdr3_aa: CASSFGQGALTDTQYF
j_call: TRBJ2-5; v_call: TRBV18; cdr3_aa: CASSPGLAGGPPETQYF
j_call: TRBJ2-3; v_call: TRBV10-3; cdr3_aa: CASEGSSTDTQYF
j_call: TRBJ2-5; v_call: TRBV6-5; cdr3_aa: CASSYAETQYF
j_call: TRBJ2-1; v_call: TRBV7-3; cdr3_aa: CASSLTRSSGHNEQFF
j_call: TRBJ2-3; v_call: TRBV7-6; cdr3_aa: CASSSRGGSTDTQYF
j_call: TRBJ1-4; v_call: TRBV4-2; cdr3_aa: CASNPRGRDKNEKLFF
j_call: TRBJ2-2; v_call: TRBV5-4; cdr3_aa: CASSSEVANTGELFF
j_call: TRBJ1-1; v_call: TRBV6-5; cdr3_aa: CASSSDRRGTEAFF
j_call: TRBJ2-7; v_call: TRBV11-2; cdr3_aa: CASSLLAGVYEQYF